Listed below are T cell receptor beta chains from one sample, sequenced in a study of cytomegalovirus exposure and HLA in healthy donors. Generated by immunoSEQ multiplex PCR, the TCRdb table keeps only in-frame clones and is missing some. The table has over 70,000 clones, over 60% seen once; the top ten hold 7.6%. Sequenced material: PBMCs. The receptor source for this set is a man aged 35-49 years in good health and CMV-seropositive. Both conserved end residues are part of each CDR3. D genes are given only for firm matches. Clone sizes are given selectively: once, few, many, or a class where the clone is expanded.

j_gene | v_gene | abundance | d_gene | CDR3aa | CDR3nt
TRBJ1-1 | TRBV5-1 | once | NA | CASRWIGGENTEAFF | TGCGCCAGCAGGTGGATTGGGGGGGAGAACACTGAAGCTTTCTTT
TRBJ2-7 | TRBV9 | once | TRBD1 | CASSVGTELYEQYF | TGTGCCAGCAGCGTTGGGACAGAGCTATACGAGCAGTACTTC
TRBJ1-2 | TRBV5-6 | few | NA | CASSWGGDGYTF | TGTGCCAGCAGTTGGGGGGGAGACGGCTACACCTTC
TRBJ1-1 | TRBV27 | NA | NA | CASSPGSVHTEAFF | TGTGCCAGCAGTCCAGGATCGGTGCACACTGAAGCTTTCTTT
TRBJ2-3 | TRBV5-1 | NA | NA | CASSLVPGSSTDTQYF | TGCGCCAGCAGCTTGGTTCCGGGTTCTAGTACAGATACGCAGTATTTT
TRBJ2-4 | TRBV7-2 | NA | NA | CASSRASQGNKNIQYF | TGTGCCAGCAGCCGGGCGTCGCAGGGAAACAAAAACATTCAGTACTTC
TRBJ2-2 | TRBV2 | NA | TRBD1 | CASTPGQGRGELFF | TGTGCCAGCACCCCGGGACAGGGGCGCGGGGAGCTGTTTTTT
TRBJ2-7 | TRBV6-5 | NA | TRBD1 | CASRTYQDRGEQYF | TGTGCCAGCAGAACTTACCAGGACAGGGGAGAGCAGTACTTC
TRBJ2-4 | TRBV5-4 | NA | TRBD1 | CASSSNRGFENIQYF | TGTGCCAGCAGCTCGAACAGGGGTTTCGAAAATATTCAGTACTTC
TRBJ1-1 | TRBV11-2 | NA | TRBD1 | CASSHRGTEAFF | TGTGCCAGCAGCCACAGGGGGACTGAAGCTTTCTTT
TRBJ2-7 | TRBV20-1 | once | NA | CSAPSGYEQYF | TGCAGTGCCCCGAGCGGCTACGAGCAGTACTTC
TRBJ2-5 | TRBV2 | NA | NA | CASTQLLQETQYF | TGTGCCAGCACCCAGTTATTACAAGAGACCCAGTACTTC
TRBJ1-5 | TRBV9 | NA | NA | CASSVDLTVSQPQHF | TGTGCCAGCAGCGTAGACCTAACCGTCTCTCAGCCCCAGCATTTT
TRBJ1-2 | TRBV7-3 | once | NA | CASSLQRGYGYTF | TGTGCCAGCAGCTTACAAAGGGGTTATGGCTACACCTTC
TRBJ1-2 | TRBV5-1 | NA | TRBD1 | CASSFGQGDYGYTF | TGCGCCAGCAGCTTCGGACAGGGGGACTATGGCTACACCTTC
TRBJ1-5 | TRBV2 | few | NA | CASSWQGNQPQHF | TGTGCCAGCAGTTGGCAGGGCAATCAGCCCCAGCATTTT
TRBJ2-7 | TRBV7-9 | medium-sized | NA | CASSPQVSYEQYF | TGTGCCAGCAGCCCGCAGGTCTCCTACGAGCAGTACTTC
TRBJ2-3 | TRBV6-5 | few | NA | CATKGGSTDTQYF | TGTGCCACCAAGGGCGGGAGCACAGATACGCAGTATTTT
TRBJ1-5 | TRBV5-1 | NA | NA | CASSLSGDSNQPQHF | TGCGCCAGCAGCTTGTCAGGGGATAGCAATCAGCCCCAGCATTTT
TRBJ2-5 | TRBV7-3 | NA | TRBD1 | CASSPDRGQETQYF | TGTGCCAGCAGCCCAGACAGGGGCCAAGAGACCCAGTACTTC
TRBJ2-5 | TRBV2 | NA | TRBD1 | CASSEDRGLTETQYF | TGTGCCAGCAGTGAGGACAGGGGGCTGACAGAGACCCAGTACTTC
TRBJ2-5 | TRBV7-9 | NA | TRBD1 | CASSYQGAVETQYF | TGTGCCAGCAGCTATCAGGGGGCTGTGGAGACCCAGTACTTC
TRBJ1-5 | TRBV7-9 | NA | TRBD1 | CASSPGTGNQPQHF | TGTGCCAGCAGCCCAGGGACAGGGAATCAGCCCCAGCATTTT
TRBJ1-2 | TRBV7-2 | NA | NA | CASSLAMGDYGYTF | TGTGCCAGCAGCTTAGCTATGGGAGACTATGGCTACACCTTC
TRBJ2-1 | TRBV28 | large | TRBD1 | CASTTPTGTAYNEQFF | TGTGCCAGCACGACCCCGACCGGGACAGCGTACAATGAGCAGTTCTTC
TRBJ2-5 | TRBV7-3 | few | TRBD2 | CASSTSTSPETQYF | TGTGCCAGCAGCACCTCGACTAGCCCCGAGACCCAGTACTTC
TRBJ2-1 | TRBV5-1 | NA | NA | CASSLRGAYNEQFF | TGCGCCAGCAGCCTCCGCGGGGCCTACAATGAGCAGTTCTTC
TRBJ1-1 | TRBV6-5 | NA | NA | CASTERGTAFF | TGTGCCAGCACCGAGCGGGGGACGGCTTTCTTT
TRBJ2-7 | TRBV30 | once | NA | CAWRTDYEQYF | TGTGCCTGGCGGACAGATTACGAGCAGTACTTC
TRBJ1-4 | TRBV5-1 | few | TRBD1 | CASSQQTGLNEKLFF | TGCGCCAGCAGCCAACAGACAGGGCTTAATGAAAAACTGTTTTTT
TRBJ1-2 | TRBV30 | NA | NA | CAWSGRDTLHYGYTF | TGTGCCTGGAGCGGCCGGGACACACTACACTATGGCTACACCTTC
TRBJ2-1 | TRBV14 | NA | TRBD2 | CASSALLAGNYNEQFF | TGTGCCAGCAGCGCCCTACTAGCGGGGAACTACAATGAGCAGTTCTTC
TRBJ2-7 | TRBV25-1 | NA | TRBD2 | CASSEYLGLAYEQYF | TGTGCCAGCAGTGAATATCTGGGACTAGCCTACGAGCAGTACTTC
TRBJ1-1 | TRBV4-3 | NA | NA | CASSQVRNTEAFF | TGCGCCAGCAGCCAAGTCCGGAACACTGAAGCTTTCTTT
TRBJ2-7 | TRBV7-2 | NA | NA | CASSPWGPF | TGTGCCAGCAGCCCGTGGGGCCCGTTC
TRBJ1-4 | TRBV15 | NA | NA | CATSRGGKGKEKLFF | TGTGCCACCAGCAGAGGAGGGAAGGGTAAAGAAAAACTGTTTTTT
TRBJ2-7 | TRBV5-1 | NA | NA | CASSLLGGASYEQYF | TGCGCCAGCAGCTTGTTGGGTGGAGCCTCCTACGAGCAGTACTTC
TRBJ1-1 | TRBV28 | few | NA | CASRGRPEAFF | TGTGCCAGCAGGGGGAGACCGGAAGCTTTCTTT
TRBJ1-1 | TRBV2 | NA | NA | CASSEAGGSGAEAFF | TGTGCCAGCAGTGAAGCTGGCGGCAGCGGCGCTGAAGCTTTCTTT
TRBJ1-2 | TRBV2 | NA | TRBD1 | CASTGTDRGRIYGYTF | TGTGCCAGCACAGGCACGGACAGGGGGCGTATCTATGGCTACACCTTC
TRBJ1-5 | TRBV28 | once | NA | CASRIQEGNQPQHF | TGTGCCAGCAGGATTCAAGAGGGCAATCAGCCCCAGCATTTT
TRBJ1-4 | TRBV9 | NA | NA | CASSVGTRGEKLFF | TGTGCCAGCAGCGTAGGGACCAGGGGCGAAAAACTGTTTTTT
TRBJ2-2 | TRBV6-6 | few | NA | CASSYLSGELFF | TGTGCCAGCAGTTACCTGTCCGGGGAGCTGTTTTTT
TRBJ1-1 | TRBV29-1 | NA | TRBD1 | CSVADRGTEAFF | TGCAGCGTCGCCGACAGGGGCACTGAAGCTTTCTTT
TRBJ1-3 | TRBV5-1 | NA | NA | CASSLTGISGNTIYF | TGCGCCAGCAGCTTGACAGGGATCTCTGGAAACACCATATATTTT
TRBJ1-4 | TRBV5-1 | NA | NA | CASSSTATTNEKLFF | TGCGCCAGCAGCTCGACAGCCACAACTAATGAAAAACTGTTTTTT
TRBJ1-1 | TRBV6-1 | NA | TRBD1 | CASNKPGQGNTEAFF | TGTGCCAGCAATAAACCGGGACAGGGGAACACTGAAGCTTTCTTT
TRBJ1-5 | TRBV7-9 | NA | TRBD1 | CASSFGAGGEGSNQPQHF | TGTGCCAGCAGCTTCGGGGCAGGGGGCGAAGGTAGCAATCAGCCCCAGCATTTT
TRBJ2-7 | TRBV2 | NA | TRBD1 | CASRPGQRSYEQYF | TGTGCCAGCAGGCCGGGACAGAGATCCTACGAGCAGTACTTC
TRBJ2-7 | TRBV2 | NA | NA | CASRESRGYVRREQYF | TGTGCCAGCAGAGAGTCCAGGGGCTACGTACGTCGCGAGCAGTACTTC
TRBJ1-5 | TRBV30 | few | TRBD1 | CAWRTGGAGNQPQHF | TGTGCCTGGAGGACAGGGGGCGCCGGCAATCAGCCCCAGCATTTT
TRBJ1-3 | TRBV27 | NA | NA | CATLLKGNWGTIYF | TGTGCCACCCTTCTTAAGGGGAACTGGGGCACCATATATTTT
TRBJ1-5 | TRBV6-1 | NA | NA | CASSDTDNQPQHF | TGTGCCAGCAGTGACACTGATAATCAGCCCCAGCATTTT